This T cell receptor beta chain was sequenced for a study of blood T cell repertoires in COVID-19. Here immunoSEQ multiplex PCR was the method, and the copy in TCRdb shows in-frame clones only, minus some. The sample includes roughly 500,000 clones, 70% to 90% of them seen just once. This CDR3 region has 14 residues. The V end lost 0 bases, the J end lost 5 bases, and 10 bases lay between the germline ends. CDR1 and CDR2 from the germline V gene are SGDLS and YYNGEE. Source material: peripheral blood. The chain has TRBV9 and TRBJ2-3; a weak D match, TRBD2 (5 bases). The receptor's source is a human donor in a cohort sampled during active COVID-19. DNA of the CDR3: TGTGCCAGCAGCGTAGTCGGGGAAGGAGATACGCAGTATTTT. Translated, it gives CASSVVGEGDTQYF.